This entry features one TCR beta chain sequence. The data belong to a study of blood T cell repertoires in COVID-19. For the study at large: Acute-phase and convalescent COVID-19 samples originated in the United States, Italy and Spain. T cells, B-cell-depleted T cells, or PBMCs supplied cDNA or gDNA.

Profiled with immunoSEQ multiplex PCR; TCRdb holds only in-frame clones, not every one. The sample lists roughly 190,000 clones; about 80% were seen once. The CDR3 is 17 residues long. Per the germline V gene, CDR1 is MNHNS and CDR2 is SASEGT. The V end was cut by 2 bases, the J end by 5 bases, with 21 bases between. This TCR was recovered from a man between 60 and 75 years old with acute or convalescent COVID-19. The chain joins TRBV6-1 to TRBJ2-5; maybe TRBD2 (6 bases). The sequenced sample consisted of peripheral blood. The CDR3 DNA follows: TGTGCCAGCAGTGAAACCCCACCACCCGCAGGGAGGGAGACCCAGTACTTC. The encoded protein is CASSETPPPAGRETQYF.